These 30 T cell receptor beta chains were sequenced from one sample in a study of blood T cell repertoires in COVID-19 (TCRdb year 2020). The library relied on the immunoSEQ multiplex PCR assay. The table comes from immuneACCESS by way of TCRdb, which keeps in-frame sequences with V and J called. Part of the clones is missing from these tables; in studies checked, under half for an unresolved V gene and the rest for unknown reasons. For this sample there are 150,000 to 200,000 clones; over 80% appear just once. About 7% of the sample belongs to the ten largest clones. The sample comprised peripheral blood. The source is a woman aged 40 to 49 with COVID-19, enrolled during active disease.

This chain joins TRBV6-5 and TRBJ2-3, with TRBD1 as a possible D gene (5 bases). This CDR3 has 12 residues. Trimming left V 8 bases short and J 6 bases short, with 12 bases between. The germline V gene encodes CDR1 MNHEY and CDR2 SVGAGI. Written as DNA, the CDR3 is TGTGCCAGCCTCGACTCAGGGGATACGCAGTATTTT. Its translation: CASLDSGDTQYF.

The rearrangement links TRBV18 to TRBJ2-1; D may be TRBD1 (5 bases). This CDR3 has 15 residues. Germline CDR1 and CDR2: KGHSH and LQKENI. Trimming cost V 3 bases and J 4 bases, with 13 bases left between them. CDR3 loop: CASSPNRIRYNEQFF. The CDR3 DNA follows: TGTGCCAGCTCACCGAACAGGATAAGATACAATGAGCAGTTCTTC.

This rearrangement joins TRBV15 to TRBJ2-2; D is undetermined. Germline V gene data show CDR1 as LNHNV and CDR2 as YYDKDF (reference sequence). The CDR3 consists of 16 residues. Trimming took off 0 bases at V and 1 base at J, with 9 bases between the two ends. CDR3 in amino acids: CATSRDWALNTGELFF. The CDR3 DNA sequence: TGTGCCACCAGCAGAGATTGGGCCTTGAACACCGGGGAGCTGTTTTTT.

The chain links TRBV5-1 to TRBJ1-6, with 9 positions matching TRBD1. This CDR3 region has 17 residues. Losses at the gene ends were 4 bases for V and 7 bases for J; bases not matched to a gene: 12. Per the germline V gene, CDR1 is SGHRS and CDR2 is YFSETQ. The CDR3 bases are TGCGCCAGCAGCCCGGACAGGGGACTAAGAGGGAATTCACCCCTCCACTTT. Translating it yields CASSPDRGLRGNSPLHF.

This clone was counted only a few times. J is TRBJ2-2 and V is TRBV11-2, with D perhaps TRBD1 (6 bases). Germline V gene data show CDR1 as SGHAT and CDR2 as FQNNGV. The V end was cut by 4 bases, the J end by 0 bases, with 18 bases between. CDR3 length: 18 amino acids. This CDR3 is CASSSPLGAKSNTGELFF. For the CDR3, the DNA is TGTGCCAGCAGCTCCCCCCTGGGGGCAAAATCGAACACCGGGGAGCTGTTTTTT.

This clone appeared a single time. The genes are TRBV29-1 and TRBJ1-5; 8 nucleotides line up with TRBD1. From germline, CDR1 is SQVTM and CDR2 ANQGSEA. V shed 4 bases and J 6 bases; nucleotides not matched to a gene: 8. The CDR3 length is 14 residues. The CDR3 here is CSVAGQGSSQPQHF. Written as DNA, the CDR3 is TGCAGCGTTGCTGGACAGGGTAGTAGTCAGCCCCAGCATTTT.

In regard to this clone: Other DNA sequences within the sample encode an identical CDR3. The chain carries TRBV25-1 and TRBJ1-5, with D perhaps matching TRBD1 (5 bases). CDR3 length equals 14 residues. Between the trimmed V and J ends, which lost 6 bases and 2 bases, there was a span of 11 bases. Per germline, CDR1 MGHDK and CDR2 SYGVNS. This CDR3 is CASRAWGGNQPQHF. As DNA, the CDR3 is TGTGCCAGCAGGGCTTGGGGGGGCAATCAGCCCCAGCATTTT.

A remark on this clone: One junction end disagrees with the germline gene, perhaps due to a read error. The CDR3 is CASSPGLAAYNEQFF. CDR3 bases: TGTGCTAGCAGCCCGGGACTAGCAGCCTACAATGAGCAGTTCTTC. The chain has TRBV7-7 and TRBJ2-1, with 9 nucleotides matching TRBD2. Germline V CDR1 and CDR2: SSHAT, FNYEAQ (reference sequence). This CDR3 has 15 residues.

This clone was detected once. This chain uses TRBV9 with TRBJ1-1; D gene unclear. CDR1 and CDR2 (germline): SGDLS, YYNGEE. CDR3 length equals 15 residues. V was cut by 4 bases and J by 0 bases, with 13 bases left in between. The CDR3 DNA reads as TGTGCCAGCAGCCCCGGGGTGGGGTTGAACACTGAAGCTTTCTTT. Encoded protein: CASSPGVGLNTEAFF.

This clone was seen once. V is TRBV3-1 (or the pseudogene TRBV3-2) and J is TRBJ1-5; 9 bases agree with TRBD1. This CDR3 has 16 amino acids. Unmatched junction bases numbered 8, after V lost 1 base and J lost 7 bases. Germline-derived CDR1 and CDR2 are LGHDT and YNNKEL (reference sequence). As DNA, the CDR3 is TGTGCCAGCAGCCAAGTCGGTGGGACAGGGAACCAGCCCCAGCATTTT. Residues: CASSQVGGTGNQPQHF.

CDR3 nucleotides: TGTGCCAGCAGGCACTCCCCGGGGACAGGGACCTACGAGCAGTACTTC. This translates into CASRHSPGTGTYEQYF. V and J are TRBV6-6 and TRBJ2-7; 9 bases fit TRBD1. Per germline, CDR1 MNHNY and CDR2 SVGAGI (reference sequence). The CDR3 extends over 16 amino acids. The V and J ends lost 6 bases and 2 bases, in that order; junction bases with no gene match: 11.

The chain has TRBV29-1 and TRBJ2-3; TRBD2 matches at 11 bases. Germline V CDR1 and CDR2: SQVTM, ANQGSEA. This CDR3 comprises 16 residues. V lost 3 bases, J lost 5 bases, and 10 bases stayed unmatched. The CDR3 coding sequence is TGCAGCGTTGACCGCGGACTAGCGGGCGGACAAGATACGCAGTATTTT. Encoded protein: CSVDRGLAGGQDTQYF.

The J gene is TRBJ1-2, the V gene TRBV19, with a weak D call TRBD1 (5 bases). V lost 8 bases and J lost 8, with 12 bases in between. This CDR3 is 11 amino acids long. Germline V lookup: CDR1 LNHDA, CDR2 SQIVND (reference sequence). CDR3 region: CASGRDPGYTF. In DNA, the CDR3 is TGTGCCAGTGGGCGGGACCCAGGCTACACCTTC. The whole variable domain, remainder taken from reference TRBV19 and TRBJ1-2, is DGGITQSPKYLFRKEGQNVTLSCEQNLNHDAMYWYRQDPGQGLRLIYYSQIVNDFQKGDIAEGYSVSREKKESFPLTVTSAQKNPTAFYLCASGRDPGYTFGSGTRLTVV.

The chain couples TRBV19 to TRBJ2-3, with 8 bases that match TRBD1. CDR3 size: 15 residues. CDR1 and CDR2 (germline): LNHDA, SQIVND (reference sequence). The V segment lost 6 bases and the J segment 7 bases; nucleotides outside the gene matches: 12. Here the CDR3 DNA reads TGTGCCAGTAGCACCAGTCCCGGGACAGGAAATACGCAGTATTTT. It encodes CASSTSPGTGNTQYF.

This clone was seen a few times. The chain couples TRBV18 to TRBJ1-6, with 8 bases that match TRBD1. V gave up 3 bases and J gave up 8 bases; unmatched junction bases: 6. The germline V gene has CDR1 KGHSH and CDR2 LQKENI. The CDR3 covers 15 residues. The CDR3 nucleotides read TGTGCCAGCTCACCGGGCAGGGGGCACGATTCACCCCTCCACTTT. Translating it yields CASSPGRGHDSPLHF.

The V gene is TRBV18, the J gene TRBJ2-7; TRBD1 might be the D (5 bases). Trimming took 3 bases from V and 3 from J, leaving 9 bases between them. Germline V lookup: CDR1 KGHSH, CDR2 LQKENI. This CDR3 has 13 amino acids. CDR3 protein: CASSPLDNYEQYF. The CDR3 region has the DNA TGTGCCAGCTCACCCTTGGACAACTACGAGCAGTACTTC.

V gene TRBV5-1 combines with J gene TRBJ2-1; 7 bases are a match to TRBD1. The length of the CDR3 is 14 residues. Germline-derived CDR1 and CDR2 are SGHRS and YFSETQ. Unmatched junction bases numbered 7, after V lost 3 bases and J lost 7 bases. The DNA for the CDR3 is TGCGCCAGCAGCTCAGACCAGGGGGTTAATGAGCAGTTCTTC. Translating gives CASSSDQGVNEQFF.

The rearrangement links TRBV5-1 to TRBJ1-3; 7 nucleotides align to TRBD1. Trimming at V came to 5 bases and at J to 1 base, leaving 12 bases not matched to a gene. Germline V gene data show CDR1 as SGHRS and CDR2 as YFSETQ. CDR3 length: 17 residues. For the CDR3, the DNA is TGCGCCAGCAGTATCGGACAGGAAGGAGGTTCTGGAAACACCATATATTTT. Its protein product is CASSIGQEGGSGNTIYF.

J is TRBJ1-2 and V is TRBV4-2, with TRBD1 matching 8 bases. This CDR3 is 15 amino acids long. Germline CDR1 LGHNA, CDR2 YNFKEQ. V trimming: 0 bases; J trimming: 1 base; junction bases outside the gene matches: 1. CDR3 coding DNA: TGTGCCAGCAGCCAAGACGACAGGGGTAACTATGGCTACACCTTC. It codes for CASSQDDRGNYGYTF.

This sequence joins TRBV24-1 and TRBJ1-6; D is unclear. Germline V lookup: CDR1 KGHDR, CDR2 SFDVKD. The CDR3 sequence is 12 residues long. Trimming removed 2 bases at V and 7 bases at J, with 2 bases between. CDR3 nucleotides: TGTGCCACCAGTGATTCAAATTCACCCCTCCACTTT. It translates to CATSDSNSPLHF.

The chain carries TRBV18 and TRBJ2-5; 8 positions agree with TRBD1. The CDR3 totals 14 residues. V gave up 5 bases and J gave up 5 bases; unmatched junction bases: 7. CDR1 is KGHSH, CDR2 LQKENI, per germline. The CDR3 loop is CASSAETGEETQYF. Written as DNA, the CDR3 is TGTGCCAGCTCAGCTGAGACAGGGGAGGAGACCCAGTACTTC.

This clone was found once. This chain connects TRBV11-1 to TRBJ2-7; D unresolved. With 8 bases removed from V and 5 bases from J, the gap between germline ends came to 22 bases. CDR1 is SGHAT, CDR2 FQDESV, per germline (reference sequence). The CDR3 has 15 amino acids. As DNA, the CDR3 is TGTGCCAGCGGTTTGTCTGACTGGAAGACTCACGAGCAGTACTTC. Encoded protein: CASGLSDWKTHEQYF.

The chain carries TRBV10-3 and TRBJ2-1; weak D call: TRBD1 (6 bases). Trimming left V 8 bases short and J 4 bases short, with 12 bases between. From germline, CDR1 is ENHRY and CDR2 SYGVKD. The CDR3 runs 13 residues. CDR3 DNA: TGTGCCATCGGAGACAGGTTTTACAATGAGCAGTTCTTC. Protein product: CAIGDRFYNEQFF.

Details on this clone: One end of the junction is discordant with germline, which a read error may explain. The V gene is TRBV6-5, the J gene TRBJ1-4; D perhaps matches TRBD1 (6 bases). Germline CDR1 reads MNHEY; CDR2 reads SVGAGI. There are 13 residues in the CDR3. The CDR3 nucleotides are TGTGCCAGCAGTTACACCCCACGACAGGTACCTATTTTT. It yields the protein CASSYTPRQVPIF.

This clone was seen just once. J is TRBJ2-6 and V is TRBV18; D remains unclear. V gave up 2 bases and J gave up 0 bases, with 8 bases separating them. The CDR3 has 16 residues. Germline CDR1 reads KGHSH; CDR2 reads LQKENI. CDR3 nucleotide sequence: TGTGCCAGCTCACCATTGCCCAGCTCTGGGGCCAACGTCCTGACTTTC. This gives the protein CASSPLPSSGANVLTF.

This clone was picked up one time. The chain carries TRBV7-3 and TRBJ1-1; D possibly corresponds to TRBD1 (5 bases). The CDR3 is 14 amino acids. Germline CDR1 is SGHTA and CDR2 is FQGTGA. V lost 3 bases and J 7 bases, leaving 15 bases between the germline ends. The CDR3 spells CASSLQGGGGEAFF. The CDR3 coding sequence is TGTGCCAGCAGCTTGCAGGGTGGCGGGGGTGAAGCTTTCTTT.

This clone was seen a handful of times. The rearrangement links TRBV5-6 to TRBJ2-5; 7 nucleotides align to TRBD2. Per germline, CDR1 SGHDT and CDR2 YYEEEE. Unmatched junction bases numbered 0, after V lost 0 bases and J lost 4 bases. This CDR3 has 13 residues. CDR3 bases: TGTGCCAGCAGCTTGGCGGGAGGAGAGACCCAGTACTTC. Amino acids: CASSLAGGETQYF.

The rearrangement joins TRBV12-3 or TRBV12-4 to TRBJ2-1; TRBD1 is a possible D gene (6 bases). The ends were cut back, 8 bases at V and 7 bases at J, with 12 bases in the middle. This CDR3 region has 12 residues. The CDR3 spells CASVGQRNEQFF. The CDR3 nucleotides are TGTGCCAGCGTTGGACAGAGGAATGAGCAGTTCTTC.

V is TRBV29-1 and J is TRBJ1-1; D perhaps matches TRBD1 (6 bases). There are 12 residues in the CDR3. The ends were cut back, 6 bases at V and 10 bases at J, with 18 bases in the middle. Germline assignment: CDR1 SQVTM and CDR2 ANQGSEA. The CDR3 nucleotides are TGCAGCGTCCAACACGGCACAGGGCCAGCTTTCTTT. It specifies CSVQHGTGPAFF.

This clone has more than one count but fewer than ten. V and J are TRBV20-1 and TRBJ1-6; tentative D call: TRBD1 (5 bases). Germline V gene lookup returns CDR1 DFQATT and CDR2 SNEGSKA (reference sequence). V lost 3 bases and J 6 bases, leaving 15 bases between the germline ends. The CDR3 loop spans 15 amino acids. The CDR3 spells CSASFGVQGNSPLHF. In DNA form, the CDR3 reads TGCAGTGCTAGTTTTGGGGTTCAGGGTAATTCACCCCTCCACTTT.